One sample yielded the 15 T cell receptor beta chains listed below, sequenced in a study of blood T cell repertoires in COVID-19. Libraries were prepared by immunoSEQ multiplex PCR; TCRdb keeps only in-frame clonotypes and omits some of them. The sample carries around 180,000 clones, over 75% recorded once. The sequenced sample was peripheral blood. The origin of the receptors is a man aged 70-80 years with active or convalescent COVID-19.

CDR3 sequence (DNA): TGTGCCAGCAGCTTAATCTCAGGGGCCTCTGGAAACACCATATATTTT. Translated, it gives CASSLISGASGNTIYF. The rearrangement uses TRBV7-6 and TRBJ1-3, with D possibly TRBD1 on 6 matching bases. The V end was cut by 2 bases, the J end by 0 bases, with 11 bases between. Germline CDR1 SGHVS, CDR2 FNYEAQ. The CDR3 contains 16 residues.

V gene TRBV5-4 combines with J gene TRBJ2-3; 8 nucleotides agree with TRBD2. Germline CDR1 SGHNT, CDR2 YYREEE (reference sequence). This CDR3 has 14 amino acids. The CDR3 loop reads CAGRGGPVTDTQYF. CDR3 nucleotides: TGTGCTGGACGCGGGGGGCCCGTCACAGATACGCAGTATTTT. Together with reference TRBV5-4 and TRBJ2-3, the CDR3 gives the full variable domain: ETGVTQSPTHLIKTRGQQVTLRCSSQSGHNTVSWYQQALGQGPQFIFQYYREEENGRGNFPPRFSGLQFPNYSSELNVNALELDDSALYLCAGRGGPVTDTQYFGPGTRLTVL.

The chain combines TRBV10-1 with TRBJ2-7, with a tentative D call TRBD1 (6 bases). There are 15 residues in the CDR3. V was pared by 9 bases and J by 1 base, with 19 bases between. Germline-derived CDR1 and CDR2 are WNHNN and SYGVQD (reference sequence). CDR3 coding DNA: TGCGCCAGGACCGGGACACAAAGGGGATCCTACGAGCAGTACTTC. Protein sequence: CARTGTQRGSYEQYF.

The V and J genes are TRBV28 and TRBJ1-2; 7 bases line up with TRBD1. Germline-derived CDR1 and CDR2 are MDHEN and SYDVKM. There are 13 residues in the CDR3. The J segment lost 2 bases and the V segment lost 7 bases, leaving 4 bases of the junction unmatched. The CDR3 region is CASTHRGNYGYTF. The DNA for the CDR3 is TGTGCCAGCACCCACAGGGGAAACTATGGCTACACCTTC.

CDR3 coding DNA: TGTGCCAGCAGAATAAGCCCCGATGCGACCCAGTACTTC. This codes for CASRISPDATQYF. This chain connects TRBV7-3 to TRBJ2-5, with D unclear. Per germline, CDR1 SGHTA and CDR2 FQGTGA. The CDR3 extends over 13 amino acids. Trimming cost V 6 bases and J 7 bases, with 15 bases left between them. Variable domain in full (rest from reference TRBV7-3 and TRBJ2-5): GAGVSQTPSNKVTEKGKYVELRCDPISGHTALYWYRQSLGQGPEFLIYFQGTGAADDSGLPNDRFFAVRPEGSVSTLKIQRTERGDSAVYLCASRISPDATQYFGPGTRLLVL.

The rearrangement uses TRBV7-2 and TRBJ2-6; D is perhaps TRBD2 (6 bases). This CDR3 region has 16 residues. V lost 3 bases, J lost 0 bases, and 9 bases lay in between. Germline assignment: CDR1 SGHTA and CDR2 FQGNSA. The CDR3 bases are TGTGCCAGCAGCTTGGGAGGCAGCTCTGGGGCCAACGTCCTGACTTTC. Translation gives CASSLGGSSGANVLTF.

The chain has TRBV30 and TRBJ1-6, with TRBD1 matching 7 bases. The CDR3 extends over 15 amino acids. CDR1 is GTSNPN and CDR2 is SVGIG in the germline V gene (reference sequence). With V trimmed by 6 bases and J by 7 bases, 12 bases remained unmatched. This CDR3 is CACKQGFEYNSPLHF. In DNA form, the CDR3 reads TGTGCCTGCAAACAGGGGTTCGAGTACAATTCACCCCTCCACTTT.

The chain joins TRBV7-2 to TRBJ2-5, with TRBD2 matching over 7 bases. V shed 3 bases, J shed 2 bases, and the junction held 6 bases outside the gene matches. Germline V gives CDR1 SGHTA, CDR2 FQGNSA. CDR3 length equals 15 residues. The DNA for the CDR3 is TGTGCCAGCAGCTTTAGAAGCGGGGCTCAAGAGACCCAGTACTTC. It is translated as CASSFRSGAQETQYF.

This clone was seen a single time. This rearrangement joins TRBV27 to TRBJ2-7, with 7 bases lining up with TRBD1. Germline trimming cut 5 bases from V and 2 bases from J; bases unmatched to any gene: 9. CDR3 length: 15 residues. Germline values: CDR1 MNHEY, CDR2 SMNVEV (reference sequence). CDR3 in amino acids: CASSPRQGPTYEQYF. In DNA, the CDR3 is TGTGCCAGCAGTCCACGACAGGGACCGACCTACGAGCAGTACTTC.

This rearrangement joins TRBV5-1 to TRBJ2-1; 9 nucleotides align to TRBD2. Germline trimming cut 0 bases from V and 6 bases from J; bases unmatched to any gene: 1. The CDR3 is 14 amino acids. Per germline, CDR1 SGHRS and CDR2 YFSETQ. The DNA for the CDR3 is TGCGCCAGCAGCTTGGTAGCGGGGGTCAATGAGCAGTTCTTC. It specifies CASSLVAGVNEQFF.

The chain couples TRBV11-3 to TRBJ1-3; no firm D call. Trimming took 8 bases from V and 0 from J, leaving 14 bases between them. The length of the CDR3 is 15 residues. Germline V lookup: CDR1 SGHNT, CDR2 YENEEA. CDR3 nucleotides: TGTGCCAGCGTCCCAGAGGGCACCTCTGGAAACACCATATATTTT. Its translation: CASVPEGTSGNTIYF. The full variable domain, with the rest looked up from reference TRBV11-3 and TRBJ1-3, is EAGVVQSPRYKIIEKKQPVAFWCNPISGHNTLYWYLQNLGQGPELLIRYENEEAVDDSQLPKDRFSAERLKGVDSTLKIQPAELGDSAVYLCASVPEGTSGNTIYFGEGSWLTVV.

This sequence joins TRBV30 and TRBJ1-1; 7 bases align to TRBD1. CDR3 length: 14 amino acids. After removal of 3 bases from V and 4 bases from J, the junction contained 8 bases not matched to a gene. Germline loops: CDR1 GTSNPN, CDR2 SVGIG (reference sequence). This CDR3 is CAWRLTGVGTEAFF. CDR3 in DNA: TGTGCCTGGAGACTTACAGGGGTGGGCACTGAAGCTTTCTTT.

This clone was seen just once. The chain links TRBV5-1 to TRBJ2-3; 9 bases are shared with TRBD2. Germline V gene lookup returns CDR1 SGHRS and CDR2 YFSETQ. The CDR3 has 20 amino acids. V gave up 0 bases and J gave up 2 bases; unmatched junction bases: 16. This CDR3 reads CASSLGIVPLAGGYTDTQYF. CDR3 coding DNA: TGCGCCAGCAGCTTGGGCATCGTCCCCCTGGCGGGGGGGTACACAGATACGCAGTATTTT.

V gene TRBV6-6 combines with J gene TRBJ1-1; no firm D call. V dropped 0 bases and J dropped 0 bases, with 8 bases sitting between them. Germline V gene sequence: CDR1 MNHNY, CDR2 SVGAGI (reference sequence). The CDR3 has 15 amino acids. The CDR3 region is CASSYSAQMNTEAFF. DNA of the CDR3: TGTGCCAGCAGTTACTCCGCACAAATGAACACTGAAGCTTTCTTT.

This chain connects TRBV10-3 to TRBJ2-1, with D perhaps matching TRBD1 (5 bases). V gave up 0 bases and J gave up 4 bases, with 10 bases separating them. The germline CDR1 and CDR2 sequences are ENHRY and SYGVKD. The CDR3 runs 15 residues. The CDR3 region is CAISESIGAYNEQFF. The DNA of the CDR3 is TGTGCCATCAGTGAGTCTATAGGGGCGTACAATGAGCAGTTCTTC.